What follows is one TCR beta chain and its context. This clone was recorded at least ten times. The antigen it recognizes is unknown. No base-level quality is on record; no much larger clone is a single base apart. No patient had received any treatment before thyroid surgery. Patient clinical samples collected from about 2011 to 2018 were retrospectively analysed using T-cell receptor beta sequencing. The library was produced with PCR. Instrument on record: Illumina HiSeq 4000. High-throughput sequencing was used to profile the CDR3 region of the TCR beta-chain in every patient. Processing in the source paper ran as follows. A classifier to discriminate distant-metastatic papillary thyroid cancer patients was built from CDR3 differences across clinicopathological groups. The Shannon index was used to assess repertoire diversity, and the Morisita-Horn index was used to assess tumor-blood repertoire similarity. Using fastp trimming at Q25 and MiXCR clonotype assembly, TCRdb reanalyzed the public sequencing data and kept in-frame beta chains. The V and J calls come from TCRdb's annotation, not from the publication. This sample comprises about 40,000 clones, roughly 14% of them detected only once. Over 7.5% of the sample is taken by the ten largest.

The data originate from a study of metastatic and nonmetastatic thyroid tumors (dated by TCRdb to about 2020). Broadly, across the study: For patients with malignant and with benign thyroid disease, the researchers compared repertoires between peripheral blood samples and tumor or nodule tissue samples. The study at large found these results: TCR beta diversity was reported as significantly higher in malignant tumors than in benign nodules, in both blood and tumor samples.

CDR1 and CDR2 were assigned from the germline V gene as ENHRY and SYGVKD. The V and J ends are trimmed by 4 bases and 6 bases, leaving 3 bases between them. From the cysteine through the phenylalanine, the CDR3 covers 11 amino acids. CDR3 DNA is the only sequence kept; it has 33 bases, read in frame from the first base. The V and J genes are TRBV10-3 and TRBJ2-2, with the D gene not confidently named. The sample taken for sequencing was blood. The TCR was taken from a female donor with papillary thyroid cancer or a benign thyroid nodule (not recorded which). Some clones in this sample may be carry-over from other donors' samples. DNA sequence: TGTGCCATCAGTGGTCCCGGGGAGCTGTTTTTT. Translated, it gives CAISGPGELFF.